This entry lists 10 T cell receptor beta chains sequenced from one sample in a study of T cell changes during pregnancy in multiple sclerosis. Libraries were prepared by immunoSEQ multiplex PCR; TCRdb keeps only in-frame clonotypes and omits some of them. The sample consists of more than 60,000 clones, roughly 92% of them appearing once. Sequences were derived from peripheral blood, sampled in the second trimester of pregnancy. The source of these receptors is a female donor with multiple sclerosis, enrolled in a pregnancy study.

Only one count was recorded for this clone. The chain couples TRBV30 to TRBJ2-5; 10 bases match TRBD2. The length of the CDR3 is 14 residues. Germline CDR1 and CDR2: GTSNPN and SVGIG (reference sequence). With 0 bases clipped from V and 4 bases from J, the junction kept 2 bases outside the gene matches. CDR3 nucleotide sequence: TGTGCCTGGAGTGTTTTAGCGGGGGGAGAGACCCAGTACTTC. It codes for CAWSVLAGGETQYF. The entire variable domain, with the rest obtained from reference TRBV30 and TRBJ2-5, is as follows: SQTIHQWPATLVQPVGSPLSLECTVEGTSNPNLYWYRQAAGRGLQLLFYSVGIGQISSEVPQNLSASRPQDRQFILSSKKLLLSDSGFYLCAWSVLAGGETQYFGPGTRLLVL.

The chain is built from TRBV20-1 and TRBJ2-3, with a possible D match to TRBD2 (5 bases). The ends were cut back, 5 bases at V and 14 bases at J, with 17 bases in the middle. The CDR3 covers 11 residues. The germline CDR1 and CDR2 sequences are DFQATT and SNEGSKA (reference sequence). The CDR3 protein is CSAFGIPRRYF. CDR3 in DNA: TGCAGTGCTTTCGGGATTCCACGCCGGTATTTT.

This chain uses TRBV2 with TRBJ2-7, with D possibly TRBD2 on 6 matching bases. The CDR3 length is 15 residues. Germline CDR1 and CDR2: SNHLY and FYNNEI. Deletions cut 6 bases from V and 4 bases from J, with 19 bases between. The CDR3 region has the DNA TGTGCCAGCAGAGAGAGGAGCGGGTATTATTACGAGCAGTACTTC. Translating gives CASRERSGYYYEQYF.

J is TRBJ1-1 and V is TRBV30; TRBD1 might be the D (6 bases). Germline loops: CDR1 GTSNPN, CDR2 SVGIG (reference sequence). The CDR3 spans 15 residues. The germline V and J ends were trimmed by 1 base and 1 base, with 13 bases remaining between them. This CDR3 reads CAWSGVRGTNTEAFF. In DNA form, the CDR3 reads TGTGCCTGGAGTGGGGTTAGGGGGACGAACACTGAAGCTTTCTTT.

J is TRBJ2-7 and V is TRBV25-1, with D possibly being TRBD1 (5 bases). V was pared by 2 bases and J by 1 base, with 15 bases between. Germline-derived CDR1 and CDR2 are MGHDK and SYGVNS. The CDR3 runs to 16 residues. This chain's CDR3 is CASSEQGTPKSYEQYF. The CDR3 DNA sequence: TGTGCCAGCAGTGAACAGGGCACGCCGAAGTCCTACGAGCAGTACTTC.

The chain recombines TRBV30 with TRBJ2-7, with D uncertain. The CDR3 runs 12 residues. V dropped 0 bases and J dropped 3 bases, with 6 bases sitting between them. Germline lookup yields CDR1 GTSNPN and CDR2 SVGIG (reference sequence). The CDR3 here is CAWSVNSYEQYF. The CDR3 bases are TGTGCCTGGAGTGTAAACAGCTACGAGCAGTACTTC.

This chain joins TRBV5-1 and TRBJ2-7, with TRBD1 matching over 7 bases. The ends lost 4 bases at V and 4 bases at J; junction bases unmatched: 8. Looked up from germline, CDR1 is SGHRS and CDR2 is YFSETQ. This CDR3 region has 14 residues. CDR3 sequence: CASSTGVSSYEQYF. In DNA form, the CDR3 reads TGCGCCAGCAGCACAGGGGTTTCCAGTTACGAGCAGTACTTC.

The rearrangement links TRBV19 to TRBJ2-7; tentatively, D is TRBD1 (6 bases). The germline gives CDR1 LNHDA, CDR2 SQIVND (reference sequence). CDR3 length: 15 amino acids. The V end lost 3 bases, the J end lost 2 bases, and 14 bases lay between the germline ends. The CDR3 is CASSIGAGQTYEQYF. CDR3 nucleotide sequence: TGTGCCAGTAGTATCGGAGCTGGACAGACCTACGAGCAGTACTTC.

This clone was seen a single time. The V call is TRBV7-9, the J call TRBJ2-1, with D possibly TRBD1 on 5 matching bases. Between the trimmed V and J ends, which lost 1 base and 4 bases, there was a span of 20 bases. The germline V gene has CDR1 SEHNR and CDR2 FQNEAQ (reference sequence). The CDR3 loop spans 18 amino acids. Here the CDR3 DNA reads TGTGCCAGCAGCTTAGTACAGGATTGGTCCGCGTTATACAATGAGCAGTTCTTC. It codes for CASSLVQDWSALYNEQFF. Complete variable domain (other parts from reference TRBV7-9 and TRBJ2-1): DTGVSQNPRHKITKRGQNVTFRCDPISEHNRLYWYRQTLGQGPEFLTYFQNEAQLEKSRLLSDRFSAERPKGSFSTLEIQRTEQGDSAMYLCASSLVQDWSALYNEQFFGPGTRLTVL.

The CDR3 DNA reads as TGTGCCAGCAGCCAAGAGACGGGTGAGCAGTTCTTC. Translated, it gives CASSQETGEQFF. The chain uses TRBV14 and TRBJ2-1; no clear D gene. This CDR3 has 12 residues. Trimming removed 0 bases at V and 9 bases at J, with 6 bases between. The V gene's germline CDR1 is SGHDN and CDR2 FVKESK.